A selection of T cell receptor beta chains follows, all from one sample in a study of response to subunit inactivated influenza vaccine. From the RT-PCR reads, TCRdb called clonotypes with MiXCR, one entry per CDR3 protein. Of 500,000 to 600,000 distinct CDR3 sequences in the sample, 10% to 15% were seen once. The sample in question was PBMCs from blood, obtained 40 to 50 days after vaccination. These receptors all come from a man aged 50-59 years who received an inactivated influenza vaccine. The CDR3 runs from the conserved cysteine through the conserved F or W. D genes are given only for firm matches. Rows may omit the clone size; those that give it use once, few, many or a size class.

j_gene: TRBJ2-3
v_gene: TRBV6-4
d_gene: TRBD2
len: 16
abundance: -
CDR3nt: TGTGCCAGCAATTCTCCGGGACTAGCGGGGCCCGATACGCAGTATTTT
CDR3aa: CASNSPGLAGPDTQYF

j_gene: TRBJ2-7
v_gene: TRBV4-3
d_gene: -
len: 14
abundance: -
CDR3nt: TGCGCCAGCAGCATTTCCGGGACCAACTACGAGCAGTACTTC
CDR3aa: CASSISGTNYEQYF

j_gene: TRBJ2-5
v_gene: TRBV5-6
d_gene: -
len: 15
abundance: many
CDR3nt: TGTGCCAGCAGCTTGTATCAGGGGGGCGCGCGGACCCAGTACTTC
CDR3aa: CASSLYQGGARTQYF

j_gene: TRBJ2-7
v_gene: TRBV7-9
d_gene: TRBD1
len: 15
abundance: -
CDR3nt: TGTGCCAGCAGCTCCACCGGGACAGGGGTCGACGAGGCGTACTTC
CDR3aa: CASSSTGTGVDEAYF

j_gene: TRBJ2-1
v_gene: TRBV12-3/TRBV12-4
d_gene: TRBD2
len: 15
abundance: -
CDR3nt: TGTGCCAGCACCATAGGCCAGCGGGATGTCCGGGAGCAGTTCTTC
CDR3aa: CASTIGQRDVREQFF

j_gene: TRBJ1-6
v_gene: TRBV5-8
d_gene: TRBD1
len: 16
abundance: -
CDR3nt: TGTGCCAGCAGCTTGGGACAGGGAACGCATAATTCACCCCTCCACTTT
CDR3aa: CASSLGQGTHNSPLHF

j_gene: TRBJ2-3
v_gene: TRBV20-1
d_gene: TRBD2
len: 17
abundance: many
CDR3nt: TGCAGTGCCCAGGCGGCTAGCGGGAGGGATAGGACAGATACGCAGTATTTT
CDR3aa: CSAQAASGRDRTDTQYF

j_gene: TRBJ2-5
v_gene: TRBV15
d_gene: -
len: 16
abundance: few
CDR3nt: TGTGCCACCAGCAGAGACGCGGTCGGGGGCCAAGAGACCCAGTACTTC
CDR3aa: CATSRDAVGGQETQYF

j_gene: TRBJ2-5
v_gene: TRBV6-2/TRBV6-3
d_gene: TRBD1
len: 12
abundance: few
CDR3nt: TGTGCCAGCAGCTACGTCCGGGACAGGCGGTACTTC
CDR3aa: CASSYVRDRRYF

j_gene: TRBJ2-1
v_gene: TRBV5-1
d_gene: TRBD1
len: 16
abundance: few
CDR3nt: TGCGCCAGCAGCCCACAGGGGCCCCCCTCCTACAATGAGCAGTTCTTC
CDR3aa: CASSPQGPPSYNEQFF

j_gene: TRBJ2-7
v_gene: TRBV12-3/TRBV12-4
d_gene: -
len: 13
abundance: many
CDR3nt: TGTGCCAGCAGTTCGTTCCCTGCCCACGAGCAGTACTTC
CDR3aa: CASSSFPAHEQYF

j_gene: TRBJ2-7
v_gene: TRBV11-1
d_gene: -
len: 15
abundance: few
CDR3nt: TGTGCCAGCAGCCCGAGAGGGGTGACTTCCTACGAGCAGTACTTC
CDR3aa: CASSPRGVTSYEQYF

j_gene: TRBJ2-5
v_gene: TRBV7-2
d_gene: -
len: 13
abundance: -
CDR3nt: TGTGCCAGCAGCTCTTACAAGACTCCCGGTATGGACTTC
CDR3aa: CASSSYKTPGMDF

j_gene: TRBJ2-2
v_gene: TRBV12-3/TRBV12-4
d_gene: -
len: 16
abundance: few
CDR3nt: TGTGCCAGCGACCGCCGCGCATCCGGAGGGACCGGGGAGCTGTTTTTT
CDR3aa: CASDRRASGGTGELFF

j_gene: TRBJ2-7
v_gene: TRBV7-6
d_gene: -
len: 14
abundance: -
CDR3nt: TGTGCCAGCAGCTTAGAGCCAGGGATGTACGAGCAGTACTTC
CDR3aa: CASSLEPGMYEQYF

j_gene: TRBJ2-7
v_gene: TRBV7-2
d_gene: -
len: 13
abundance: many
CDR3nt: TGTGCCAGCAGCTTAGTAGGACAGTACGAGCAGTACTTC
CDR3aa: CASSLVGQYEQYF

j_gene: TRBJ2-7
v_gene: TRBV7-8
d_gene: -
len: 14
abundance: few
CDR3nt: TGTGCCAGCAGCTTCCCCCTTGGGGGTCACGAGCAGTACTTC
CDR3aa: CASSFPLGGHEQYF

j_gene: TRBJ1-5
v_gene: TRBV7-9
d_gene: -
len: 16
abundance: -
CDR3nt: TGTGCCAGCAGCTTAGAGGGGACCATTAGCAATCAGCCCCAGCATTTT
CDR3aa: CASSLEGTISNQPQHF

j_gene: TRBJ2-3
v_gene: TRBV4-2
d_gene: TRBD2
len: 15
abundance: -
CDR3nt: TGTGCCAGCAGCCAAGATCTGACTAGCACGGATACGCAGTATTTT
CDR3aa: CASSQDLTSTDTQYF

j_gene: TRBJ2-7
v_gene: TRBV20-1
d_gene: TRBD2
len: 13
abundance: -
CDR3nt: TGCAGTGCTAGTAACGGGGGGGCGTACGAGCAGTACTTC
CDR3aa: CSASNGGAYEQYF

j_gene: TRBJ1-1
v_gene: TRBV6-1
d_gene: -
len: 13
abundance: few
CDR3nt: TGTGCCAGCAGCCGTAATCGGTACACTGAAGCTTTCTTT
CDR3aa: CASSRNRYTEAFF

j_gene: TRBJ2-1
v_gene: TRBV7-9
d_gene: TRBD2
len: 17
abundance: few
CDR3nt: TGTGCCAGCAGCTTCCTTGATGCGGGAGGGCCCAAGGATGAGCAGTTCTTC
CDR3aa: CASSFLDAGGPKDEQFF

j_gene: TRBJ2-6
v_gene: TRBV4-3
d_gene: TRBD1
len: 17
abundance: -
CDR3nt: TGCGCCAGCAGCCAAGAGGACAGGGCGTCTGGGGCCAACGTCCTGACTTTC
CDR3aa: CASSQEDRASGANVLTF

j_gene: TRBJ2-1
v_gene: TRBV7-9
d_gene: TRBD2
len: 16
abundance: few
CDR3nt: TGTGCCAGCAGCAGACTAGCGGGGGGACCAAACAATGAGCAGTTCTTC
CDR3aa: CASSRLAGGPNNEQFF

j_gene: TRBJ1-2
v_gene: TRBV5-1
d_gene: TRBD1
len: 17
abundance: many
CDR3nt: TGCGCCAGCAGCTGGAGACAGGGGGCACAGAGTTCGTATGGCTACACCTTC
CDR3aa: CASSWRQGAQSSYGYTF

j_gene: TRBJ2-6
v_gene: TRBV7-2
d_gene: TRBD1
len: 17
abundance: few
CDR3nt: TGTGCCAGCAGCCGTTGGACAGGAACCTCTGGGGCCAACGTCCTGACTTTC
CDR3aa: CASSRWTGTSGANVLTF

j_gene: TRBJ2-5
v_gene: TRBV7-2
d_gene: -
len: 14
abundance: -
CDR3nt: TGTGCCAGCAGCTCGAAACAGGGGACTGAGACCCAGTACTTC
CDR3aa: CASSSKQGTETQYF

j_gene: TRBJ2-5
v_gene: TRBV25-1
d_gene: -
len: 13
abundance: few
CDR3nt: TGTGCCAGCAGAAAACAGGACCAAGAGACCCAGTACTTC
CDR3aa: CASRKQDQETQYF

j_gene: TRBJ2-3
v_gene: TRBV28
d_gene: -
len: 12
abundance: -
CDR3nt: TGTGCCAGCCTTGGACTCACAGATACGCAGTATTTT
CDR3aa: CASLGLTDTQYF

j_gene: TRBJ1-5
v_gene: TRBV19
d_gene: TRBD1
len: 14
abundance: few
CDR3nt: TGTGCCAGTAGTCAAGACAGGGGAGGCCAGCCCCAGCATTTT
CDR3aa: CASSQDRGGQPQHF

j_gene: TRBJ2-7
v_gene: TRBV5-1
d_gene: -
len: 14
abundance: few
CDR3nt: TGCGCCAGCAGCTCCAAAATGGACAGTTACGAGCAGTACTTC
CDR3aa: CASSSKMDSYEQYF

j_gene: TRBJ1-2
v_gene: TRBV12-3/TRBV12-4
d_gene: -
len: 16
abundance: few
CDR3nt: TGTGCCAGCAGTCCGCCATTGGGACGGAGCAACTATGGCTACACCTTC
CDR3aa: CASSPPLGRSNYGYTF